The count of the clone carrying this T cell receptor beta chain is one. Its antigen remains unknown. Only in-frame clones appear in the TCRdb table, and some are missing; sequencing was by immunoSEQ multiplex PCR. The table records about 380,000 clones, approximately 97% of them present only once. This entry comes from a study of shared clonotypes between healthy human individuals. Broader study findings: All-four-donor shared clonotypes had higher generation probabilities than non-shared clonotypes did. Depth was large, yet rarefaction showed that sorted-subset sequencing was incomplete.

The CDR3 extends over 14 amino acids. Trimming cost V 8 bases and J 7 bases, with 20 bases left between them. Germline lookup yields CDR1 MNHNS and CDR2 SASEGT. Sequencing input: memory CD8+ T cells sorted from blood. Subset denoted: CD45RO+ cells pooled with CCR7-negative TemRA cells. This TCR derives from a man younger than 40 in good health. The chain recombines TRBV6-1 with TRBJ2-5; D uncertain. The CDR3 is CASVWVRSKGTQYF. CDR3 coding DNA: TGTGCCAGCGTCTGGGTACGGTCTAAAGGGACCCAGTACTTC.